The next 6 T cell receptor beta chains were all read from a single sample in a study of cytomegalovirus exposure and HLA in healthy donors. The PCR ran on 60 Vbeta and 13 Jbeta primers. Assay: immunoSEQ multiplex PCR; the TCRdb copy retains only in-frame clones and omits some. The repertoire consists of tens of thousands of clones, with 74% occurring once and the leading ten covering 6.2%. The source material was PBMCs. These receptor sequences come from a woman between 50 and 59 years old in good health and CMV-seropositive.

The rearrangement links TRBV2 to TRBJ1-4, with D maybe TRBD1 (6 bases). Germline CDR1 SNHLY, CDR2 FYNNEI. V was shortened by 1 base and J by 4 bases, with 7 bases between the two germline ends. CDR3 size: 14 residues. The CDR3 DNA reads TGTGCCAGCAGTGAAGGCAGGGGTAATGAAAAACTGTTTTTT. Its translation: CASSEGRGNEKLFF.

The chain employs TRBV4-1 and TRBJ1-2; TRBD1 aligns across 7 bases. V lost 0 bases, J lost 8 bases, and 3 bases stayed unmatched. There are 13 residues in the CDR3. CDR1 is MGHRA, CDR2 YSYEKL, per germline. The CDR3 region has the DNA TGCGCCAGCAGCCAAGACCTGACAGGGGGCTACACCTTC. Residues: CASSQDLTGGYTF.

The chain combines TRBV10-2 with TRBJ2-5; D ambiguous. Germline lookup yields CDR1 WSHSY and CDR2 SAAADI. CDR3 length: 12 amino acids. Trimming pared 4 bases from V and 4 bases from J, leaving 7 bases between. The CDR3 nucleotides are TGCGCCAGCAGTGTGGCAGGAGAGACCCAGTACTTC. The encoded protein is CASSVAGETQYF.

The V and J genes are TRBV5-6 and TRBJ2-7; 8 bases agree with TRBD2. The trim removed 3 bases at V and 4 bases at J, leaving 9 bases unmatched. Germline loops: CDR1 SGHDT, CDR2 YYEEEE. The length of the CDR3 is 15 residues. Written as DNA, the CDR3 is TGTGCCAGCAGCTCGTCGGGAGGGGTGGATTACGAGCAGTACTTC. Residues: CASSSSGGVDYEQYF.

V and J are TRBV30 and TRBJ1-4; weak D call: TRBD1 (6 bases). The CDR3 runs 15 residues. With 3 bases removed from V and 10 bases from J, the gap between germline ends came to 21 bases. Germline CDR1 GTSNPN, CDR2 SVGIG (reference sequence). The CDR3 bases are TGTGCCTGGAGAGCCCCCCCAGGGGCGGTTGGAAAACTGTTTTTT. This sequence encodes CAWRAPPGAVGKLFF.

The V and J genes are TRBV5-1 and TRBJ2-5, with 8 bases aligning to TRBD2. The trim removed 4 bases at V and 5 bases at J, leaving 10 bases unmatched. CDR3 size: 15 residues. Germline-derived CDR1 and CDR2 are SGHRS and YFSETQ. CDR3 in amino acids: CASSPYHGGGETQYF. The CDR3 coding sequence is TGCGCCAGCAGCCCCTATCACGGCGGGGGGGAGACCCAGTACTTC.